This TCR beta chain was captured by sequencing in a study of molecular identifiers for immune sequencing clone quantification. Study context: Replicates partitioned RNA from around 18,000 or 91,000 naive CD8 cells into five parts, sequencing four.

This clonotype was recorded a few times. This CDR3 region has 16 residues. The V gene lost 4 bases and the J gene lost 0 bases, with 13 bases spanning the gap. A CD8+CD4-CCR7+CD45RA+ gate was used to sort naive CD8 T cells. One entry per CDR3 protein results from TCRdb running MiXCR on the PCR reads. The sample records around 470,000 distinct CDR3 sequences, around 23% being singletons. Input material: naive CD8+ T cells from blood, with Jurkat cell RNA spiked in. Noted subset: FACS-sorted CD8+CD4-CCR7+CD45RA+ naive T cells. This receptor was obtained from a human donor in good health. Some libraries in this study had Jurkat cell RNA spiked in. The chain uses TRBV12-3 or TRBV12-4 and TRBJ1-5; the D is unclear. The CDR3 DNA follows: TGTGCCAGCAGTTCCGGGCCCCGTTATAGCAATCAGCCCCAGCATTTT. This translates into CASSSGPRYSNQPQHF.